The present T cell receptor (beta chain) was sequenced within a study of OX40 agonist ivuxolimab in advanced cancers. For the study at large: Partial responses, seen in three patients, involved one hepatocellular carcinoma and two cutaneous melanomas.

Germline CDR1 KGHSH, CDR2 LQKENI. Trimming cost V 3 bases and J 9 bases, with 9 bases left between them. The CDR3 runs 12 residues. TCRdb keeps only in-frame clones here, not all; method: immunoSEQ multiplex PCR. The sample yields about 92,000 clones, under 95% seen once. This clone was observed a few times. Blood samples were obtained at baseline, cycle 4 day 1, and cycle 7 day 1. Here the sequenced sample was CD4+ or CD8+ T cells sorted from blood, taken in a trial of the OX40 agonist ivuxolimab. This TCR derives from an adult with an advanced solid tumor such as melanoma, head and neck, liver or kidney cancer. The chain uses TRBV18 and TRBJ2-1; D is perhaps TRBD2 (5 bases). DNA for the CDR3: TGTGCCAGCTCACCGGGAGTGGGTGAGCAGTTCTTC. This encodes CASSPGVGEQFF.